These T cell receptor beta chains were read from a single sample in a study of naive and memory T cell subsets. MiXCR, applied by TCRdb to the UMI-ligation and nested PCR reads, yields one record per CDR3 protein. The sample lists fewer than 30,000 distinct CDR3 sequences; approximately 12% were seen once. Sequenced material: effector memory CD4+ T cells from blood. These TCRs come from a human donor in good health. CDR3s include the opening cysteine and the closing phenylalanine or tryptophan. Each record gives: V gene, clone size, CDR3 length, D gene, J gene, CDR3 protein, CDR3 DNA. The D gene is left open where the match is weak. Part of the rows lack a size; the others show once, few, many or a class for expanded clones.

TRBV7-2	few	13	NA	TRBJ2-7	CASTNYNLYEQYF	TGTGCCAGCACTAACTACAACCTCTACGAGCAGTACTTC
TRBV11-3	few	15	NA	TRBJ2-5	CASSLDQGLQETQYF	TGTGCCAGCAGCTTAGATCAGGGACTCCAAGAGACCCAGTACTTC
TRBV27	many	12	NA	TRBJ2-2	CASSPTARELFF	TGTGCCAGCAGTCCGACAGCCCGGGAGCTGTTTTTT
TRBV6-4	many	18	TRBD2	TRBJ2-1	CASSQTSGGHSPYNEQFF	TGTGCCAGCAGTCAGACTAGCGGGGGCCACTCGCCCTACAATGAGCAGTTCTTC
TRBV20-1	many	14	NA	TRBJ1-4	CSAGRASRGEKLFF	TGCAGTGCCGGTAGGGCCTCCCGCGGTGAAAAACTGTTTTTT
TRBV29-1	many	11	NA	TRBJ2-7	CSVRDAYEQYF	TGCAGCGTTAGGGACGCCTACGAGCAGTACTTC
TRBV20-1	NA	15	TRBD1	TRBJ1-6	CSARRGQGDNSPLHF	TGCAGTGCTCGCCGAGGACAGGGGGATAATTCACCCCTCCACTTT
TRBV5-1	many	14	TRBD1	TRBJ2-3	CASSFGQGLDTQYF	TGCGCCAGCAGCTTTGGACAGGGCTTAGATACGCAGTATTTT
TRBV7-6	few	17	NA	TRBJ1-3	CASSFQPTGHSGNTIYF	TGTGCCAGCAGTTTCCAACCTACAGGACACTCTGGAAACACCATATATTTT
TRBV6-2/TRBV6-3	many	15	NA	TRBJ2-7	CASTPQRTSSYEQYF	TGTGCCAGCACCCCCCAGCGAACGAGCTCCTACGAGCAGTACTTC
TRBV20-1	NA	15	NA	TRBJ1-5	CSARDAGTSGQPQHF	TGCAGTGCTAGAGATGCTGGGACATCAGGGCAGCCCCAGCATTTT
TRBV5-5	NA	17	NA	TRBJ1-5	CASSPTAVQSINQPQHF	TGTGCCAGCAGCCCGACGGCAGTCCAATCCATCAATCAGCCCCAGCATTTT
TRBV12-3/TRBV12-4	many	13	NA	TRBJ2-7	CASGRVNLYEQYF	TGTGCCAGCGGGCGGGTTAACCTCTACGAGCAGTACTTC
TRBV7-3	few	17	TRBD1	TRBJ2-5	CASSLNGRGLFQETQYF	TGTGCCAGCAGCTTAAACGGCAGGGGGCTTTTCCAAGAGACCCAGTACTTC
TRBV5-1	NA	14	NA	TRBJ2-1	CASSLEQGYNEQFF	TGCGCCAGCAGCTTGGAACAGGGTTACAATGAGCAGTTCTTC
TRBV28	few	14	NA	TRBJ2-2	CASSPGQITGELFF	TGTGCCAGCAGTCCAGGACAGATCACCGGGGAGCTGTTTTTT
TRBV7-8	NA	16	TRBD2	TRBJ2-3	CASSLGGRGGTDTQYF	TGTGCCAGCAGCTTAGGAGGGCGGGGGGGCACAGATACGCAGTATTTT
TRBV20-1	medium-sized	14	NA	TRBJ2-1	CSASSRVIHNEQFF	TGCAGTGCTAGTAGTCGCGTCATACACAATGAGCAGTTCTTC
TRBV5-5	NA	17	NA	TRBJ1-3	CASSLSGQTFSGNTIYF	TGTGCCAGCAGCTTGAGTGGACAGACCTTTTCTGGAAACACCATATATTTT
TRBV29-1	NA	16	TRBD1	TRBJ1-1	CSVEDWARGGNTEAFF	TGCAGCGTTGAAGATTGGGCCAGGGGGGGTAACACTGAAGCTTTCTTT